A selection of T cell receptor beta chains follows, all from one sample in a study of T cell repertoires in cytomegalovirus infection. From the reads, TCRdb called clonotypes with MiXCR, one entry per CDR3 protein. Of 480,000 or so distinct CDR3 sequences listed, around 10% are singletons. Material for sequencing was PBMCs. These receptors originate from a human donor in good health (CMV status not recorded). Some clones in this sample may be carry-over from other donors' samples. The CDR3 runs from the conserved cysteine through the conserved F or W. The D gene is left open where the match is weak. Clone size appears in some rows only: once, few, many, or a class for an expanded clone.

V: TRBV5-6
size: many
J: TRBJ2-1
D: TRBD2
DNA: TGTGCCAGCAGCGGGGGACTAGCGGGAGGGGACAATGAGCAGTTCTTC
CDR3: CASSGGLAGGDNEQFF

V: TRBV29-1
size: few
J: TRBJ2-2
D: -
DNA: TGCAGCGCAAGCGGGTCATTTGGTTCCGGGGTGAACACCGGGGAGCTGTTTTTT
CDR3: CSASGSFGSGVNTGELFF

V: TRBV12-3/TRBV12-4
size: few
J: TRBJ2-1
D: -
DNA: TGTGCCAGCAGTGATCGGGGGCCGACCTACAATGAGCAGTTCTTC
CDR3: CASSDRGPTYNEQFF

V: TRBV7-3
size: -
J: TRBJ2-1
D: TRBD2
DNA: TGTGCCAGCAGCTTAAGTATAGCGGGAGGGGACAATGAGCAGTTCTTC
CDR3: CASSLSIAGGDNEQFF

V: TRBV2
size: -
J: TRBJ2-2
D: TRBD2
DNA: TGTGCCAGCAGTAAAAGCGGGAGGGCCATCGCCGGGGAGCTGTTTTTT
CDR3: CASSKSGRAIAGELFF

V: TRBV24-1
size: many
J: TRBJ1-5
D: -
DNA: TGTGCCACCAGTGATACCTCGGGGAGCCTCAATCAGCCCCAGCATTTT
CDR3: CATSDTSGSLNQPQHF

V: TRBV28
size: -
J: TRBJ1-3
D: -
DNA: TGTGCCAGCAGCTCCGGTCCTTTCTCTGGAAACACCATATATTTT
CDR3: CASSSGPFSGNTIYF

V: TRBV20-1
size: -
J: TRBJ2-2
D: -
DNA: TGCAGTGCTAGTCCCCTTGATAGTCCCTACACCGGGGAGCTGTTTTTT
CDR3: CSASPLDSPYTGELFF

V: TRBV14
size: many
J: TRBJ2-5
D: -
DNA: TGTGCCAGCAGCCAAGACGGTTATGGGCAAGAGACCCAGTACTTC
CDR3: CASSQDGYGQETQYF

V: TRBV7-9
size: many
J: TRBJ1-3
D: -
DNA: TGTGCCAGCAGCTTAGATACTACCTCTGGAAACACCATATATTTT
CDR3: CASSLDTTSGNTIYF

V: TRBV10-3
size: many
J: TRBJ1-4
D: -
DNA: TGTGCCACAAGAGGTGAAAAACTGTTTTTT
CDR3: CATRGEKLFF

V: TRBV6-5
size: -
J: TRBJ1-6
D: -
DNA: TGTGCCAGCAGCACCTCGGGGGCCTTCTATAATTCACCCCTCCACTTT
CDR3: CASSTSGAFYNSPLHF

V: TRBV14
size: many
J: TRBJ1-1
D: TRBD1
DNA: TGTGCCAGCAGCCAAGGGGACAGACAGGCTTTCTTT
CDR3: CASSQGDRQAFF

V: TRBV7-2
size: many
J: TRBJ2-7
D: -
DNA: TGTGCCAGCAGCCCCTGGCTAGGGGTAGACGAGCAGTACTTC
CDR3: CASSPWLGVDEQYF

V: TRBV28
size: many
J: TRBJ2-3
D: -
DNA: TGTGCCAGCAGTTTGGGGGGCTTGATAGATACGCAGTATTTT
CDR3: CASSLGGLIDTQYF

V: TRBV7-3
size: many
J: TRBJ2-1
D: -
DNA: TGTGCCAGCAGCCCACAAGGGACGGGGGCTTACAATGAGCAGTTCTTC
CDR3: CASSPQGTGAYNEQFF

V: TRBV27
size: -
J: TRBJ2-7
D: TRBD1
DNA: TGTGCCAGCAGAGAACGGTCATGGGGGGACAGGCAACACGAGCAGTACTTC
CDR3: CASRERSWGDRQHEQYF

V: TRBV27
size: -
J: TRBJ2-7
D: -
DNA: TGTGCCAGCAGCTTTTATCGAACGGGGGCTCTCTCTAGCGAGCAGTACTTC
CDR3: CASSFYRTGALSSEQYF

V: TRBV11-1
size: many
J: TRBJ2-1
D: -
DNA: TGTGCCAGCAGCGGTCCAGGGGGGGGCAATGAGCAGTTCTTC
CDR3: CASSGPGGGNEQFF

V: TRBV28
size: many
J: TRBJ2-3
D: TRBD1
DNA: TGTGCCAGCTCCTCAGTAGGGGGCATGGATACGCAGTATTTT
CDR3: CASSSVGGMDTQYF

V: TRBV3-1
size: many
J: TRBJ1-3
D: -
DNA: TGTGCCAGCAGCCATTCGGGAACTGGAAACACCATATATTTT
CDR3: CASSHSGTGNTIYF

V: TRBV6-5
size: many
J: TRBJ2-5
D: TRBD1
DNA: TGTGCCAGCAGTAGGGGACAGGAGGGGACCCAGTACTTC
CDR3: CASSRGQEGTQYF

V: TRBV29-1
size: -
J: TRBJ1-1
D: -
DNA: TGCAGCGCGAAACAGGGCGGCGGCACTGAAGCTTTCTTT
CDR3: CSAKQGGGTEAFF

V: TRBV7-2
size: many
J: TRBJ2-1
D: TRBD2
DNA: TGTGCCAGCAGAATTAGCGGGAGCTCCTACAATGAGCAGTTCTTC
CDR3: CASRISGSSYNEQFF

V: TRBV5-1
size: once
J: TRBJ2-1
D: -
DNA: TGCGCCAGCAGCGTTGACGGACGGAAGAATGAGCAGTTCTTC
CDR3: CASSVDGRKNEQFF

V: TRBV6-1
size: many
J: TRBJ2-1
D: TRBD1
DNA: TGTGCCAGCAGTCTACAGGGGGATGAGCAGTTCTTC
CDR3: CASSLQGDEQFF

V: TRBV7-3
size: many
J: TRBJ2-5
D: TRBD2
DNA: TGTGCCAGCAGTTCCCTCCCGGGGGGGTCAGAGACCCAGTACTTC
CDR3: CASSSLPGGSETQYF

V: TRBV18
size: -
J: TRBJ1-4
D: TRBD1
DNA: TGTGCCAGCTCACGGGGGACAGATGAAAAACTGTTTTTT
CDR3: CASSRGTDEKLFF

V: TRBV6-1
size: many
J: TRBJ2-5
D: -
DNA: TGTGCCAGCATCGAACAAGAGACCCAGTACTTC
CDR3: CASIEQETQYF

V: TRBV7-2
size: many
J: TRBJ2-5
D: TRBD2
DNA: TGTGCCAGCAGCTTAGTCGGGACTAGCGGTGGAGAGACCCAGTACTTC
CDR3: CASSLVGTSGGETQYF

V: TRBV7-2
size: many
J: TRBJ2-5
D: TRBD1
DNA: TGTGCCAGCAGCTTAGCTGGGACAGGGGGCATGGAGACCCAGTACTTC
CDR3: CASSLAGTGGMETQYF

V: TRBV11-3
size: -
J: TRBJ2-1
D: -
DNA: TGTGCCAGCAGCTTAGATTTAGGACACCATTCTCCGGAGCAGTTCTTC
CDR3: CASSLDLGHHSPEQFF

V: TRBV11-3
size: many
J: TRBJ1-1
D: -
DNA: TGTGCCAGCAGCTCAATTTTCGGCACTGAAGCTTTCTTT
CDR3: CASSSIFGTEAFF

V: TRBV28
size: many
J: TRBJ2-7
D: -
DNA: TGTGCCAGCACCCTTAGGTCAGGGGAGCAGTACTTC
CDR3: CASTLRSGEQYF

V: TRBV7-9
size: many
J: TRBJ1-3
D: -
DNA: TGTGCCAGCAGCTTAAGCGGGAGCACACGAAACTCTGGAAACACCATATATTTT
CDR3: CASSLSGSTRNSGNTIYF

V: TRBV20-1
size: few
J: TRBJ1-3
D: -
DNA: TGCAGTGCTAGCGGGGGCCATGTCTACACCATATATTTT
CDR3: CSASGGHVYTIYF

V: TRBV27
size: -
J: TRBJ1-5
D: TRBD1
DNA: TGTGCCAGCAGTACTCGACAGGGTTTTCAGCCCCAGCATTTT
CDR3: CASSTRQGFQPQHF

V: TRBV9
size: few
J: TRBJ2-1
D: TRBD2
DNA: TGTGCCAGCAGCGTAGAAGCGGGAGAGGCAGATGAGCAGTTCTTC
CDR3: CASSVEAGEADEQFF

V: TRBV11-2
size: many
J: TRBJ1-5
D: TRBD1
DNA: TGTGCCAGCAGACTAGCCGGACAGGGCAGGAATCAGCCCCAGCATTTT
CDR3: CASRLAGQGRNQPQHF

V: TRBV20-1
size: many
J: TRBJ2-7
D: TRBD1
DNA: TGCAGTGCTAGGGCCGGACAGGGATACGAGCAGTACTTC
CDR3: CSARAGQGYEQYF

V: TRBV24-1
size: many
J: TRBJ2-5
D: -
DNA: TGTGCCACCAGTGATCAACACGGGGAGACCCAGTACTTC
CDR3: CATSDQHGETQYF

V: TRBV14
size: -
J: TRBJ2-2
D: TRBD2
DNA: TGTGCCAGCAGCCAAGATGCGGCTAGCGGCTACAACACCGGGGAGCTGTTTTTT
CDR3: CASSQDAASGYNTGELFF

V: TRBV29-1
size: -
J: TRBJ1-4
D: TRBD1
DNA: TGCAGCGTAGGGGGCCCTGAAAAACTGTTTTTT
CDR3: CSVGGPEKLFF

V: TRBV24-1
size: -
J: TRBJ2-3
D: -
DNA: TGTGCCACCAGTGATTACGGGAGCTCAGATACGCAGTATTTT
CDR3: CATSDYGSSDTQYF

V: TRBV30
size: few
J: TRBJ2-2
D: -
DNA: TGTGCCTGGGTCCACGCGAACACCGGGGAGCTGTTTTTT
CDR3: CAWVHANTGELFF

V: TRBV2
size: few
J: TRBJ1-3
D: TRBD1
DNA: TGTGCCAGCTCACTATCTGACAGGGCTACTGGAAACACCATATATTTT
CDR3: CASSLSDRATGNTIYF

V: TRBV7-2
size: many
J: TRBJ1-1
D: -
DNA: TGTGCCAGCAGCTTAGGGGGCAGCATGAACACTGAAGCTTTCTTT
CDR3: CASSLGGSMNTEAFF

V: TRBV10-3
size: many
J: TRBJ2-2
D: TRBD1
DNA: TGTGCCACCGGGACAGGGAGCACCGGGGAGCTGTTTTTT
CDR3: CATGTGSTGELFF